One sample yielded the 17 T cell receptor beta chains listed below, sequenced in a study of naive and memory T cell subsets. Four PCR rounds used nested alpha and beta constant region primers plus the SP2 primer. TCRdb itself ran the UMI-ligation and nested PCR reads through MiXCR, one entry per CDR3 protein. Of about 26,000 distinct CDR3 sequences listed, over 4% are singletons. TCR cDNA received a 3' ligated oligonucleotide that carried a UMI. Sequencing was done on a sample of blood. Every receptor here comes from an adult in good health.

This clonotype was seen many times. The chain uses TRBV7-9 and TRBJ2-1; D unclear. The germline V gene encodes CDR1 SEHNR and CDR2 FQNEAQ (reference sequence). Trimming removed 0 bases from V and 2 bases from J, with 8 bases in between. The CDR3 is 15 amino acids. For the CDR3, the DNA is TGTGCCAGCAGCTTAGCGGGAACCACCTACAATGAGCAGTTCTTC. Translating it yields CASSLAGTTYNEQFF.

This clonotype was found many times. The chain joins TRBV6-5 to TRBJ2-2, with TRBD1 matching over 9 bases. CDR1 MNHEY and CDR2 SVGAGI come from the germline V gene. After removal of 6 bases from V and 7 bases from J, the junction contained 6 bases not matched to a gene. The CDR3 loop spans 14 amino acids. For the CDR3, the DNA is TGTGCCAGCAGGCCGGGACAGGGCATCGGGGAGCTGTTTTTT. It specifies CASRPGQGIGELFF.

By frequency in the sample, this clonotype is medium-sized (0.01 to 0.1%). The chain joins TRBV5-5 to TRBJ1-4, with D maybe TRBD1 (5 bases). V was trimmed by 3 bases and J by 7 bases, leaving 16 bases between them. CDR1 is SGHKS and CDR2 is YYEKEE in the germline V gene (reference sequence). CDR3 length: 15 residues. The CDR3 protein is CASSSDPRGSEKLFF. The DNA of the CDR3 is TGTGCCAGCAGCTCGGACCCACGGGGGAGTGAAAAACTGTTTTTT.

In this sample, this clonotype turned up many times. CDR3: CASQDSGSTDTQYF. CDR3 sequence (DNA): TGTGCCAGCCAGGATAGCGGGAGCACAGATACGCAGTATTTT. The rearrangement uses TRBV27 and TRBJ2-3, with 7 bases fitting TRBD2. Germline values: CDR1 MNHEY, CDR2 SMNVEV (reference sequence). Trimming removed 8 bases from V and 0 bases from J; junction bases left unmatched: 5. The CDR3 extends over 14 amino acids.

This clonotype is medium-sized (0.01 to 0.1%). CDR3 in amino acids: CASSRQGSSYEQYF. The CDR3 DNA reads as TGTGCCAGCAGCCGACAGGGGAGCTCCTACGAGCAGTACTTC. This sequence joins TRBV7-9 and TRBJ2-7, with 8 bases matching TRBD1. This CDR3 region has 14 residues. V trimming: 5 bases; J trimming: 0 bases; junction bases outside the gene matches: 3. Germline CDR1 is SEHNR and CDR2 is FQNEAQ (reference sequence).

This clonotype has a count of ten or more. V usage is TRBV4-1 and J usage is TRBJ1-4; 9 bases align to TRBD1. In germline, CDR1 is MGHRA, CDR2 YSYEKL. The CDR3 is made up of 15 amino acids. With V trimmed by 6 bases and J by 7 bases, 9 bases remained unmatched. The CDR3 loop reads CASSLTGGTGEKLFF. The CDR3 coding sequence is TGCGCCAGCAGTCTGACAGGGGGAACGGGTGAAAAACTGTTTTTT.

A few counts support this clonotype. The V and J genes are TRBV4-2 and TRBJ2-5; tentatively, D is TRBD1 (6 bases). V gave up 0 bases and J gave up 0 bases, with 11 bases separating them. The CDR3 totals 16 residues. CDR1 and CDR2 (germline): LGHNA, YNFKEQ. The CDR3 nucleotides read TGTGCCAGCAGCCAAGATCAACAGGGCTACCAAGAGACCCAGTACTTC. Encoded protein: CASSQDQQGYQETQYF.

The V gene is TRBV6-6, the J gene TRBJ2-5; 7 bases match TRBD2. V shed 7 bases and J 2 bases; nucleotides not matched to a gene: 13. There are 16 residues in the CDR3. The germline CDR1 and CDR2 sequences are MNHNY and SVGAGI (reference sequence). The CDR3 is CASTSENSGLQETQYF. The CDR3 DNA is TGTGCCAGCACCTCGGAGAATAGCGGGCTTCAAGAGACCCAGTACTTC.

At least ten counts were recorded for this clonotype. The chain has TRBV13 and TRBJ2-7; TRBD2 might be the D (6 bases). V lost 4 bases and J 3 bases, leaving 13 bases between the germline ends. The CDR3 spans 14 residues. From germline, CDR1 is PRHDT and CDR2 FYEKMQ (reference sequence). The CDR3: CASSSKGLRYEQYF. The CDR3 DNA is TGTGCCAGCAGCTCAAAGGGACTTCGCTACGAGCAGTACTTC.

Ten or more counts support this clonotype. The V call is TRBV20-1, the J call TRBJ2-1; 14 nucleotides align to TRBD2. Per the germline V gene, CDR1 is DFQATT and CDR2 is SNEGSKA (reference sequence). V trimming: 2 bases; J trimming: 6 bases; junction bases outside the gene matches: 3. The CDR3 spans 15 residues. CDR3 in amino acids: CSARKGLAGVNEQFF. In nucleotides, the CDR3 is TGCAGTGCTAGAAAGGGACTAGCGGGAGTCAATGAGCAGTTCTTC.

This clonotype was seen only a few times. The chain recombines TRBV5-1 with TRBJ2-3; D is undetermined. Trimming cost V 0 bases and J 6 bases, with 11 bases left between them. There are 14 residues in the CDR3. The germline CDR1 and CDR2 sequences are SGHRS and YFSETQ. The chain's CDR3 is CASSLGSADDTQYF. CDR3 nucleotide sequence: TGCGCCAGCAGCTTGGGATCGGCGGATGATACGCAGTATTTT.

This clonotype was picked up many times. V and J are TRBV6-2 or TRBV6-3 and TRBJ1-6, with a weak D call TRBD1 (5 bases). CDR1 and CDR2 (germline): MNHEY, SVGEGT. This CDR3 is built from 14 residues. The V end lost 2 bases, the J end lost 11 bases, and 13 bases lay between the germline ends. The CDR3 loop is CASSYAQETTPLHF. In nucleotides, the CDR3 is TGTGCCAGCAGTTACGCACAGGAGACGACACCCCTCCACTTT.

This clonotype was detected a few times. CDR3 bases: TGTGCCAGCAGTCCAGGTGGGGAGACCCAGTACTTC. This sequence encodes CASSPGGETQYF. The rearrangement uses TRBV12-3 or TRBV12-4 and TRBJ2-5; no definite D call. Trimming stripped 5 bases from V and 5 bases from J, with 9 bases between. This CDR3 spans 12 amino acids.

Judged by abundance, this clonotype is medium-sized. J is TRBJ2-1 and V is TRBV6-1, with D possibly TRBD2 on 5 matching bases. CDR1 and CDR2 from the germline V gene are MNHNS and SASEGT. This CDR3 has 16 residues. Trimming stripped 0 bases from V and 7 bases from J, with 16 bases between. In DNA, the CDR3 is TGTGCCAGCAGTGAAGCGCTTGGACTCCGGCGGAATGAGCAGTTCTTC. It yields the protein CASSEALGLRRNEQFF.

This clonotype occurred many times. V and J are TRBV6-5 and TRBJ2-3; TRBD2 is a possible D gene (6 bases). Germline assignment: CDR1 MNHEY and CDR2 SVGAGI. CDR3 length equals 15 residues. The germline V and J ends were trimmed by 2 bases and 2 bases, with 11 bases remaining between them. This chain's CDR3 is CASSYEAGFTDTQYF. CDR3 coding DNA: TGTGCCAGCAGTTACGAGGCGGGATTCACAGATACGCAGTATTTT.

Details on this clonotype: This sequence may be a read error, since a much larger clone differs from it by one base. Lacking the conserved final phenylalanine or tryptophan, this CDR3 likely reflects a read error. The chain combines TRBV29-1 with TRBJ2-5; 7 nucleotides align to TRBD2. The ends lost 7 bases at V and 4 bases at J; junction bases unmatched: 6. The CDR3 has 12 residues. CDR1 and CDR2 (germline): SQVTM, ANQGSEA. CDR3 DNA sequence: TGCAGCGCCGGACTAGGAAGAGAGACCCAGTACTCC. Encoded protein: CSAGLGRETQYS.

Only a few counts were recorded for this clonotype. The chain carries TRBV7-6 and TRBJ2-7, with TRBD1 identical over 9 bases. J was trimmed by 3 bases and V by 2 bases; bases with no gene match: 14. The germline V gene encodes CDR1 SGHVS and CDR2 FNYEAQ. This CDR3 comprises 18 residues. CDR3 bases: TGTGCCAGCAGCTTACAGGGGCCCCTAACAGGGGGCTTCTACGAGCAGTACTTC. Its translation: CASSLQGPLTGGFYEQYF. The whole variable domain, filled in from reference TRBV7-6 and TRBJ2-7, reads GAGVSQSPRYKVTKRGQDVALRCDPISGHVSLYWYRQALGQGPEFLTYFNYEAQQDKSGLPNDRFSAERPEGSISTLTIQRTEQRDSAMYRCASSLQGPLTGGFYEQYFGPGTRLTVT.